This TCR beta chain is from a study of blood T cell repertoires in COVID-19. At the level of the study: Whether acute or convalescent, the COVID-19 samples came from the United States, Italy and Spain. From T cells, B-cell-depleted T cells, or PBMCs came the material, which was cDNA or gDNA.

CDR1 MDHEN and CDR2 SYDVKM come from the germline V gene. This CDR3 region has 13 residues. V lost 5 bases to trimming and J lost 4 bases, with 9 bases between them. Study processing details: Amplifying reference gene primers gave estimates of nucleated cell counts. The assay was immunoSEQ multiplex PCR, and TCRdb's table has in-frame clones only and misses some. V, J and clone size were drawn from that table, and D and trimming were deduced from the DNA. The sample has 35,000 to 50,000 clones; roughly 87% are singletons. The receptor was isolated from a woman aged 80 or over with active COVID-19. What was sequenced was peripheral blood. The J gene is TRBJ1-5, the V gene TRBV28; D remains ambiguous. The CDR3 is CASSPPFNQPQHF. The DNA for the CDR3 is TGTGCCAGCAGTCCCCCCTTTAATCAGCCCCAGCATTTT.